The source of this T cell receptor (beta chain) is a study of T cell repertoires in cytomegalovirus infection (dated by TCRdb to the late 2010s). Broadly, across the study: Alongside well-studied HLA-B-restricted epitopes, the peptide stimulations were aimed at recently identified HLA-C-restricted CMV epitopes, whose presentation resists viral immunomodulation. Donor HLA type was relevant to the analysis, because carriage of CMV infection together with the matching HLA type was indicated by public TCR beta signatures.

In the paper's terms, the treatment or condition label means: in vitro stimulation with specific CMV peptide epitopes to enrich CMV-specific T cells. As regards this clonotype: No cognate antigen has been identified for it. No base qualities exist here, and no much larger clone lies one base off it.

What the research found in general, with its limitations: In both this cohort and an independent roughly 350-donor cohort, the cumulative frequency of public TCR beta family members distinguished carriers of CMV infection plus the relevant HLA type. The ex vivo response was dominated by HLA-C-restricted CMV-specific TCR beta clonotypes, which also provided the single most frequent clonotype in two of eight donors.

The reads were generated on an Illumina HiSeq 1500. TCRdb reprocessing: public reads trimmed at Q25 with fastp, clones called with MiXCR, in-frame beta chains kept. Every entry covers one CDR3 protein and lists the most common genes and DNA from its rows. The sample has 100,000 to 120,000 distinct CDR3 sequences on record, around 30% of them singletons. The top ten clonotypes cover roughly two fifths of the sample. Deletion took 2 bases off V and 3 bases off J, with a span of 15 bases between the germline ends. Counted from cysteine to phenylalanine, this CDR3 has 16 amino acids. Just the 48-base CDR3 DNA is kept, in frame starting at base 1. Reading the germline V gene gives CDR1 SGHTA and CDR2 FQGTGA.

The sequence came from a human donor in good health (CMV status not recorded). Some clones in this sample may be carry-over from other donors' samples. The specimen was CD8+ T cells from cultured PBMCs, collected from culture after CMV antigen stimulation. The V and J genes are TRBV7-3 and TRBJ2-3, with TRBD2 tentatively as D gene (7 bases match). The CDR3 reads as follows: CASSLGRGPPTDTQYF. At the DNA level, the sequence is TGTGCCAGCAGCTTAGGGCGGGGGCCCCCGACAGATACGCAGTATTTT.